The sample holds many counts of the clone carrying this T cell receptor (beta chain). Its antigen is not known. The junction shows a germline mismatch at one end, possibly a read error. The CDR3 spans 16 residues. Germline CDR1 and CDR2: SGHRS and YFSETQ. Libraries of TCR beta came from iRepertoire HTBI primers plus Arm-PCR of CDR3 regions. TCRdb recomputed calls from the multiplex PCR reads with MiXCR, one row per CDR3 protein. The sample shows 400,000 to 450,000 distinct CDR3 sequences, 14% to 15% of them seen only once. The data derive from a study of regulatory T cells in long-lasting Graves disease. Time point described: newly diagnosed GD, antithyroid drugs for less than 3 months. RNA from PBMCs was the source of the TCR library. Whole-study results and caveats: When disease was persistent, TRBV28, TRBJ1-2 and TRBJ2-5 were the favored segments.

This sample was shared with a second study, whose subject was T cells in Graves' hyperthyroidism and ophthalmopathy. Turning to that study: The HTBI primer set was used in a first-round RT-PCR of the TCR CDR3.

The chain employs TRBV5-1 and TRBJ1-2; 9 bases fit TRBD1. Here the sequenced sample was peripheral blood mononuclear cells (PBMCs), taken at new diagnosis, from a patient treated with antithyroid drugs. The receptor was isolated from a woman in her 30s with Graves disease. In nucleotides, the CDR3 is TGTGCCAGCAGCTTGGTCGGGACAGGGATAGGGTATGGCTACACCTTC. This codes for CASSLVGTGIGYGYTF. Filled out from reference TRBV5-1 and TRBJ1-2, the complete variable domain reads KAGVTQTPRYLIKTRGQQVTLSCSPISGHRSVSWYQQTPGQGLQFLFEYFSETQRNKGNFPGRFSGRQFSNSRSEMNVSTLELGDSALYLCASSLVGTGIGYGYTFGSGTRLTVV.